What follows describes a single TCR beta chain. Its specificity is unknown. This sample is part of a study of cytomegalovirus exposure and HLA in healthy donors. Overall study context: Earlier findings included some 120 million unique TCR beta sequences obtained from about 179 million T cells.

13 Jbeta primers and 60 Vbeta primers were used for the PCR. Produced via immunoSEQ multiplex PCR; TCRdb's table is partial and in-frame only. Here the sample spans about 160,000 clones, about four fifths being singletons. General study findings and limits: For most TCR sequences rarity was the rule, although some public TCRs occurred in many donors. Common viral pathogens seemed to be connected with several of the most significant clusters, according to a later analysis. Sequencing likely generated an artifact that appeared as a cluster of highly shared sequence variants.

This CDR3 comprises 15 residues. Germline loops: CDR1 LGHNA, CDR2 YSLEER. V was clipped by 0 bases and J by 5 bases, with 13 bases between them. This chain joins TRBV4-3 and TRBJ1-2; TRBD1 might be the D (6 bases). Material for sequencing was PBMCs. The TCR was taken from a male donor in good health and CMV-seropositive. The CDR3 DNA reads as TGCGCCAGCAGCCAAGATTCGGGGGGCGGATATGGCTACACCTTC. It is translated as CASSQDSGGGYGYTF.